These 30 T cell receptor beta chains were sequenced from one sample in a study of blood T cells in healthy people across ages. The use of a sample-barcoded 5' primer and a J-beta primer mix characterized a second PCR of 7 to 11 cycles. TCRdb re-derived calls from the 5' RACE reads in MiXCR, one entry per CDR3 protein. The sample has more than 700,000 distinct CDR3 sequences, about 48% seen once. Sequenced: blood. The origin of the receptors is a man older than 75 in good health.

The sample holds a few counts of this clonotype. The chain employs TRBV20-1 and TRBJ2-4; 11 bases agree with TRBD2. CDR3 size: 14 residues. V dropped 8 bases and J dropped 13; count of bases not matched to a gene: 16. Germline V lookup: CDR1 DFQATT, CDR2 SNEGSKA (reference sequence). This CDR3 is CSLVGLAAPEEQYF. The CDR3 DNA follows: TGCAGTCTGGTGGGACTAGCGGCTCCTGAGGAGCAGTACTTC.

This clonotype came up once. This chain links TRBV20-1 with TRBJ2-1, with 7 nucleotides matching TRBD2. The CDR3 length is 15 residues. The germline V gene encodes CDR1 DFQATT and CDR2 SNEGSKA (reference sequence). V dropped 4 bases and J dropped 4; count of bases not matched to a gene: 10. The CDR3 loop reads CSANSGMGRYNEQFF. For the CDR3, the DNA is TGCAGTGCTAACAGCGGGATGGGGCGTTACAATGAGCAGTTCTTC.

The V and J genes are TRBV10-3 and TRBJ2-3; 8 nucleotides line up with TRBD2. J lost 3 bases, V lost 5 bases, and 4 bases had no gene match. The germline CDR1 and CDR2 sequences are ENHRY and SYGVKD. The CDR3 runs 14 residues. CDR3 bases: TGTGCCATCAGTTCAGCGGGAGCAACAGATACGCAGTATTTT. Its translation is CAISSAGATDTQYF.

This chain joins TRBV20-1 and TRBJ2-7; D gene unclear. V gave up 3 bases and J gave up 5 bases, with 8 bases separating them. The CDR3 contains 11 residues. Germline values: CDR1 DFQATT, CDR2 SNEGSKA (reference sequence). The CDR3 protein is CSARGIHEQYF. In nucleotides, the CDR3 is TGCAGTGCTAGGGGAATCCACGAGCAGTACTTC.

The genes are TRBV2 and TRBJ2-1; 7 bases line up with TRBD2. This CDR3 has 18 amino acids. Germline V gene lookup returns CDR1 SNHLY and CDR2 FYNNEI. Germline trimming cut 7 bases from V and 0 bases from J; bases unmatched to any gene: 15. The CDR3 region is CASNRLGSSGSSYNEQFF. The CDR3 DNA reads as TGTGCCAGCAACCGTCTTGGCTCTAGCGGAAGCTCCTACAATGAGCAGTTCTTC.

This clonotype appeared a few times. The chain joins TRBV6-2 or TRBV6-3 to TRBJ2-7; D remains ambiguous. The CDR3 has 16 residues. The V end lost 0 bases, the J end lost 0 bases, and 12 bases lay between the germline ends. Germline V CDR1 and CDR2: MNHEY, SVGEGT. The CDR3 reads CASSYSEDPFSYEQYF. In DNA form, the CDR3 reads TGTGCCAGCAGTTACTCAGAGGACCCTTTCTCCTACGAGCAGTACTTC.

This sequence joins TRBV11-1 and TRBJ2-1; D possibly corresponds to TRBD1 (6 bases). Germline V gene data show CDR1 as SGHAT and CDR2 as FQDESV (reference sequence). The CDR3 runs to 13 residues. Trimming cost V 6 bases and J 2 bases, with 8 bases left between them. The CDR3 DNA sequence: TGTGCCAGCAGAGCAGGGGCCTACAATGAGCAGTTCTTC. Its translation: CASRAGAYNEQFF.

This clonotype was observed a few times. The chain employs TRBV12-3 or TRBV12-4 and TRBJ2-4; 9 bases fit TRBD1. Unmatched junction bases numbered 14, after V lost 6 bases and J lost 8 bases. The CDR3 sequence is 16 residues long. The CDR3 reads CASRTSTGTGQDIQYF. The CDR3 DNA follows: TGTGCCAGCAGAACGTCCACCGGGACAGGGCAGGACATTCAGTACTTC.

In DNA form, the CDR3 reads TGTGCCAGCAGTGATGACCCCAAAAACATTCAGTACTTC. The encoded protein is CASSDDPKNIQYF. The chain is built from TRBV6-1 and TRBJ2-4; D gene uncertain. The CDR3 spans 13 residues. V gave up 3 bases and J gave up 2 bases, with 5 bases separating them. Germline CDR1 reads MNHNS; CDR2 reads SASEGT.

This chain joins TRBV11-3 and TRBJ2-1; D is unresolved. The CDR3 runs to 15 residues. The V gene's germline CDR1 is SGHNT and CDR2 YENEEA. Trimming removed 3 bases from V and 5 bases from J, with 14 bases in between. CDR3 coding DNA: TGTGCCAGCAGCTTGGTCGGGCAGTTAGACAATGAGCAGTTCTTC. The encoded protein is CASSLVGQLDNEQFF. Together with reference TRBV11-3 and TRBJ2-1, the CDR3 gives the full variable domain: EAGVVQSPRYKIIEKKQPVAFWCNPISGHNTLYWYLQNLGQGPELLIRYENEEAVDDSQLPKDRFSAERLKGVDSTLKIQPAELGDSAVYLCASSLVGQLDNEQFFGPGTRLTVL.

This chain connects TRBV24-1 to TRBJ2-5; TRBD2 aligns across 10 bases. CDR3 length: 15 residues. Trimming at V came to 2 bases and at J to 1 base, leaving 0 bases not matched to a gene. CDR1 is KGHDR and CDR2 is SFDVKD in the germline V gene. Here the CDR3 DNA reads TGTGCCACCAGTGATTCTAGCGGGAGCCAAGAGACCCAGTACTTC. This sequence encodes CATSDSSGSQETQYF.

The rearrangement links TRBV6-1 to TRBJ1-3, with D hard to call. The V and J ends lost 4 bases and 3 bases respectively, with 16 bases between them. The germline V gene has CDR1 MNHNS and CDR2 SASEGT. This CDR3 is 16 amino acids long. The CDR3 reads CASSAPAGWSGNTIYF. The CDR3 nucleotides are TGTGCCAGCAGTGCCCCTGCGGGCTGGAGTGGAAACACCATATATTTT.

The rearrangement links TRBV12-3 or TRBV12-4 to TRBJ2-5; no definite D call. The germline V and J ends were trimmed by 6 bases and 2 bases, with 10 bases remaining between them. The CDR3 is 13 residues long. This CDR3 is CASRPQNQETQYF. CDR3 sequence (DNA): TGTGCCAGCAGACCACAGAATCAAGAGACCCAGTACTTC.

This chain joins TRBV7-9 and TRBJ2-3, with TRBD2 identical over 9 bases. With V trimmed by 3 bases and J by 2 bases, 3 bases remained unmatched. Germline values: CDR1 SEHNR, CDR2 FQNEAQ (reference sequence). This CDR3 contains 15 residues. DNA of the CDR3: TGTGCCAGCAGCTTGACTAGCGGCTTCACAGATACGCAGTATTTT. This sequence encodes CASSLTSGFTDTQYF. Looking up the rest from reference TRBV7-9 and TRBJ2-3 gives the full variable domain: DTGVSQNPRHKITKRGQNVTFRCDPISEHNRLYWYRQTLGQGPEFLTYFQNEAQLEKSRLLSDRFSAERPKGSFSTLEIQRTEQGDSAMYLCASSLTSGFTDTQYFGPGTRLTVL.

The genes are TRBV7-9 and TRBJ2-5; TRBD2 matches at 12 bases. V lost 5 bases and J lost 1; bases outside the gene matches: 8. There are 17 residues in the CDR3. Per germline, CDR1 SEHNR and CDR2 FQNEAQ (reference sequence). The CDR3: CASSKYLAGGAQETQYF. CDR3 nucleotides: TGTGCCAGCAGCAAGTACCTAGCGGGAGGGGCCCAAGAGACCCAGTACTTC.

In regard to this clonotype: The junction and the germline gene differ at one end; a read error may be behind it. The gene calls are TRBV5-1 and TRBJ2-7; D is unresolved. This CDR3 is 13 amino acids long. The germline V gene encodes CDR1 SGHRS and CDR2 YFSETQ. This chain's CDR3 is CAGSPSMSYEQYF. In nucleotides, the CDR3 is TGCGCCGGCAGCCCAAGCATGAGTTACGAGCAGTACTTC. Full variable domain (missing parts from reference TRBV5-1 and TRBJ2-7): KAGVTQTPRYLIKTRGQQVTLSCSPISGHRSVSWYQQTPGQGLQFLFEYFSETQRNKGNFPGRFSGRQFSNSRSEMNVSTLELGDSALYLCAGSPSMSYEQYFGPGTRLTVT.

This chain joins TRBV20-1 and TRBJ2-1; 12 bases match TRBD2. Germline loops: CDR1 DFQATT, CDR2 SNEGSKA (reference sequence). The CDR3 is made up of 15 amino acids. J gave up 9 bases and V 0 bases, and 6 bases lay outside the gene matches. CDR3 amino acids: CSAREGASGRGEQFF. Here the CDR3 DNA reads TGCAGTGCTAGAGAGGGGGCTAGCGGGAGGGGTGAGCAGTTCTTC.

This chain uses TRBV3-1 with TRBJ1-2; 7 nucleotides agree with TRBD1. The length of the CDR3 is 13 residues. Losses at the gene ends were 3 bases for V and 6 bases for J; bases not matched to a gene: 4. From germline, CDR1 is LGHDT and CDR2 YNNKEL (reference sequence). In DNA, the CDR3 is TGTGCCAGCAGCCAGGTGACAGGGAATGGCTACACCTTC. It specifies CASSQVTGNGYTF.

This clonotype was counted between two and nine times. V gene TRBV6-6 combines with J gene TRBJ1-2; the match to TRBD1 covers 7 bases. The germline V gene has CDR1 MNHNY and CDR2 SVGAGI (reference sequence). This CDR3 spans 14 amino acids. Trimming at V came to 7 bases and at J to 5 bases, leaving 10 bases not matched to a gene. CDR3 amino acids: CASTSRQGRYGYTF. The DNA for the CDR3 is TGTGCCAGCACCTCCCGACAGGGCCGGTATGGCTACACCTTC.

V usage is TRBV15 and J usage is TRBJ1-2; 7 nucleotides match TRBD1. The CDR3 covers 13 residues. The germline V gene has CDR1 LNHNV and CDR2 YYDKDF (reference sequence). With V trimmed by 8 bases and J by 4 bases, 7 bases remained unmatched. The CDR3 is CATQGGSSYGYTF. DNA for the CDR3: TGTGCCACCCAGGGGGGCTCTAGCTATGGCTACACCTTC.

The chain is built from TRBV20-1 and TRBJ1-4; D unclear. The V end was cut by 4 bases, the J end by 6 bases, with 3 bases between. Germline-derived CDR1 and CDR2 are DFQATT and SNEGSKA (reference sequence). The CDR3 totals 10 residues. The CDR3 DNA follows: TGCAGTGCTACTGATGAAAAACTGTTTTTT. Amino acid sequence: CSATDEKLFF.

This clonotype has more than one count but fewer than ten. V and J are TRBV7-9 and TRBJ2-3; 12 bases match TRBD2. V shed 5 bases, J shed 14 bases, and the junction held 17 bases outside the gene matches. The germline V gene has CDR1 SEHNR and CDR2 FQNEAQ (reference sequence). The CDR3 sequence is 16 residues long. The chain's CDR3 is CASSPRLAGAHRYAYF. Here the CDR3 DNA reads TGTGCCAGCAGCCCCAGACTAGCGGGAGCCCACAGATACGCGTATTTT.

This chain connects TRBV25-1 to TRBJ2-3; 7 positions agree with TRBD2. The CDR3 is 14 amino acids. V trimming: 8 bases; J trimming: 2 bases; junction bases outside the gene matches: 7. Germline loops: CDR1 MGHDK, CDR2 SYGVNS. The CDR3 coding sequence is TGTGCCAGCGGATCTAGCGGACTCACAGATACGCAGTATTTT. It yields the protein CASGSSGLTDTQYF. The complete variable domain, with remaining parts taken from reference TRBV25-1 and TRBJ2-3, reads EADIYQTPRYLVIGTGKKITLECSQTMGHDKMYWYQQDPGMELHLIHYSYGVNSTEKGDLSSESTVSRIRTEHFPLTLESARPSHTSQYLCASGSSGLTDTQYFGPGTRLTVL.

V is TRBV5-1 and J is TRBJ1-2; D uncertain. Germline V CDR1 and CDR2: SGHRS, YFSETQ. The CDR3 is 14 amino acids. Trimming removed 4 bases at V and 2 bases at J, with 12 bases between. This chain's CDR3 is CASSPRRGNYGYTF. The CDR3, as DNA: TGCGCCAGCAGCCCGAGGCGAGGGAACTATGGCTACACCTTC.

This rearrangement joins TRBV6-5 to TRBJ2-1, with 12 bases fitting TRBD2. The ends lost 2 bases at V and 9 bases at J; junction bases unmatched: 5. Germline V gene data show CDR1 as MNHEY and CDR2 as SVGAGI. The CDR3 is made up of 15 amino acids. The CDR3 loop is CASSYPASGRGEQFF. CDR3 in DNA: TGTGCCAGCAGTTACCCGGCTAGCGGGAGGGGTGAGCAGTTCTTC.

In this sample, this clonotype turned up once. V gene TRBV28 combines with J gene TRBJ2-7; perhaps D is TRBD1 or TRBD2 (5 bases each). Germline-derived CDR1 and CDR2 are MDHEN and SYDVKM. V lost 5 bases and J 12 bases, leaving 14 bases between the germline ends. The CDR3 has 11 amino acids. CDR3 in DNA: TGTGCCAGCAGTCCCCCCGGGGCAATGTACTTC. Encoded protein: CASSPPGAMYF.

This clonotype was recorded at least ten times. This chain links TRBV20-1 with TRBJ2-1; 7 nucleotides match TRBD1. Losses at the gene ends were 6 bases for V and 5 bases for J; bases not matched to a gene: 7. Germline lookup yields CDR1 DFQATT and CDR2 SNEGSKA (reference sequence). The CDR3 runs 13 residues. The CDR3 DNA reads TGCAGTGCAAAACAGGGGTGGGACAATGAGCAGTTCTTC. This codes for CSAKQGWDNEQFF.

This rearrangement joins TRBV2 to TRBJ2-5; TRBD2 might be the D (6 bases). Trimming cost V 3 bases and J 1 base, with 18 bases left between them. The germline V gene has CDR1 SNHLY and CDR2 FYNNEI. The CDR3 spans 17 residues. The CDR3 region is CASSDTKGLGGQETQYF. The CDR3 DNA is TGTGCCAGCAGTGACACGAAAGGCCTCGGGGGCCAAGAGACCCAGTACTTC.

A few counts support this clonotype. The CDR3 spells CASRSSGLRTDTQYF. DNA of the CDR3: TGTGCCAGCAGGTCTAGCGGGTTACGCACAGATACGCAGTATTTT. The V call is TRBV6-5, the J call TRBJ2-3; 8 bases align to TRBD2. Germline V gene lookup returns CDR1 MNHEY and CDR2 SVGAGI. The length of the CDR3 is 15 residues. With V trimmed by 6 bases and J by 1 base, 6 bases remained unmatched.

This sequence joins TRBV4-1 and TRBJ1-6; the D gene is possibly TRBD1 (6 bases). The CDR3 is 14 amino acids. The V end lost 6 bases, the J end lost 15 bases, and 21 bases lay between the germline ends. CDR1 and CDR2 from the germline V gene are MGHRA and YSYEKL. DNA of the CDR3: TGCGCCAGCAGTTCCGGGGATGGGGGCGAGATCCTCCACTTT. Residues: CASSSGDGGEILHF.